These 5 T cell receptor beta chains were all obtained from the same sample, sequenced in a study of CD8 T cells in ankylosing spondylitis. Study-wide points: Made up of about eight highly homologous variants, a TCR beta motif appeared characteristic of ankylosing spondylitis blood.

TCRdb re-called the 5' RACE reads with MiXCR, one entry per CDR3 protein. The sample has under 550,000 distinct CDR3 sequences; about 24% are singletons. Their target antigens are unknown. The sequencing sample was made of blood, either unsorted or a sorted T cell fraction (not recorded which). These receptors were collected from a male donor with ankylosing spondylitis.

The chain couples TRBV11-2 to TRBJ2-1, with 10 bases fitting TRBD2. Germline-derived CDR1 and CDR2 are SGHAT and FQNNGV. The J segment lost 10 bases and the V segment lost 1 base, leaving 7 bases of the junction unmatched. The CDR3 totals 15 residues. The CDR3 reads CASSLVLAGGGEQFF. In nucleotides, the CDR3 is TGTGCCAGCAGCTTAGTCTTAGCGGGAGGAGGGGAGCAGTTCTTC.

The rearrangement joins TRBV30 to TRBJ1-2; the D gene is possibly TRBD1 (5 bases). The germline V and J ends were trimmed by 0 bases and 3 bases, with 11 bases remaining between them. This CDR3 is built from 14 residues. CDR1 and CDR2 from the germline V gene are GTSNPN and SVGIG (reference sequence). The CDR3 DNA follows: TGTGCCTGGAGTGTGGGACGGAAGGACTATGGCTACACCTTC. This gives the protein CAWSVGRKDYGYTF.

This clonotype was counted a few times. This rearrangement joins TRBV5-1 to TRBJ2-5; D gene ambiguous. Germline V CDR1 and CDR2: SGHRS, YFSETQ. V gave up 5 bases and J gave up 0 bases, with 11 bases separating them. This CDR3 spans 14 amino acids. The CDR3 here is CASRFDMYQETQYF. CDR3 in DNA: TGCGCCAGCAGATTTGATATGTACCAAGAGACCCAGTACTTC.

In its sample, this clonotype was seen many times. This sequence joins TRBV12-3 or TRBV12-4 and TRBJ1-2; the D is unclear. The CDR3 totals 12 residues. V was trimmed by 10 bases and J by 4 bases, leaving 13 bases between them. The CDR3 DNA follows: TGTGCCACCTCGAGTGGGTCCTATGGCTACACCTTC. It specifies CATSSGSYGYTF.

This rearrangement joins TRBV3-1 to TRBJ2-2; TRBD1 matches 9 bases. The CDR3 has 17 amino acids. V shed 3 bases and J 0 bases; nucleotides not matched to a gene: 5. The V gene's germline CDR1 is LGHDT and CDR2 YNNKEL (reference sequence). CDR3 amino acids: CASSHSGTGTNTGELFF. DNA for the CDR3: TGTGCCAGCAGCCATTCCGGGACAGGGACGAACACCGGGGAGCTGTTTTTT.